These 28 T cell receptor beta chains share one sample of origin, sequenced in a study of beta chain features in type 1 diabetes. The study reverse transcribed the entire isolated RNA, so it sequenced expressed TCRB transcripts. Using immunoSEQ multiplex PCR, the repertoire was profiled, and TCRdb retains in-frame clones only, with some absent. The sample has about 360,000 clones; around an eighth are singletons. The sequenced sample consisted of naive CD4+ T cells from blood. These receptors were obtained from a man between 18 and 29 years old in good health.

This clone was found a few times. CDR3 region: CSVEGQAGVGEQYF. CDR3 bases: TGCAGCGTTGAAGGCCAGGCCGGCGTAGGCGAGCAGTACTTC. This rearrangement joins TRBV29-1 to TRBJ2-7; D gene unclear. Germline V gene sequence: CDR1 SQVTM, CDR2 ANQGSEA. Between the trimmed V and J ends, which lost 1 base and 6 bases, there was a span of 16 bases. The length of the CDR3 is 14 residues.

The chain joins TRBV19 to TRBJ1-5; a possible D gene is TRBD1 (5 bases). This CDR3 has 13 residues. With 1 base removed from V and 5 bases from J, the gap between germline ends came to 6 bases. Germline loops: CDR1 LNHDA, CDR2 SQIVND (reference sequence). CDR3 in amino acids: CASSIAGYQPQHF. CDR3 sequence (DNA): TGTGCCAGTAGTATAGCAGGGTATCAGCCCCAGCATTTT. Full variable domain (outside the CDR3, taken from reference TRBV19 and TRBJ1-5): DGGITQSPKYLFRKEGQNVTLSCEQNLNHDAMYWYRQDPGQGLRLIYYSQIVNDFQKGDIAEGYSVSREKKESFPLTVTSAQKNPTAFYLCASSIAGYQPQHFGDGTRLSIL.

This clone has more than one count but fewer than ten. The CDR3 is CATGQAGFYEQYF. The CDR3 region has the DNA TGTGCGACAGGACAGGCCGGCTTCTACGAGCAGTACTTC. The chain carries TRBV25-1 and TRBJ2-7; 7 nucleotides align to TRBD1. Germline-derived CDR1 and CDR2 are MGHDK and SYGVNS. The CDR3 is made up of 13 amino acids.

The chain recombines TRBV11-3 with TRBJ2-7, with TRBD1 identical over 7 bases. The CDR3 consists of 15 residues. J lost 5 bases, V lost 5 bases, and 12 bases had no gene match. Germline values: CDR1 SGHNT, CDR2 YENEEA. As DNA, the CDR3 is TGTGCCAGCAGCAGGGGGACAGCCGATTCGGACGAGCAGTACTTC. It yields the protein CASSRGTADSDEQYF.

The table lists this clone with a few counts. CDR3 nucleotide sequence: TGTGCCACCAGCAGGGCTATAGCGGGAGCGGGGTATGAGCAGTTCTTC. This translates into CATSRAIAGAGYEQFF. The chain carries TRBV15 and TRBJ2-1; 9 bases agree with TRBD2. CDR3 length: 16 residues. With V trimmed by 3 bases and J by 8 bases, 11 bases remained unmatched. Germline lookup yields CDR1 LNHNV and CDR2 YYDKDF (reference sequence).

The chain uses TRBV7-9 and TRBJ1-5; 7 bases line up with TRBD1. Germline trimming cut 4 bases from V and 0 bases from J; bases unmatched to any gene: 12. The CDR3 length is 18 residues. Per germline, CDR1 SEHNR and CDR2 FQNEAQ (reference sequence). CDR3 loop: CASSYDRTGSFSNQPQHF. The CDR3 region has the DNA TGTGCCAGCAGCTACGACCGGACAGGAAGTTTTAGCAATCAGCCCCAGCATTTT.

This clone was observed a few times. This CDR3 reads CASSQDFGLAEQETQYF. CDR3 coding DNA: TGTGCCAGCAGCCAAGATTTTGGACTAGCGGAACAAGAGACCCAGTACTTC. The chain is built from TRBV4-2 and TRBJ2-5; 10 bases map to TRBD2. J lost 2 bases, V lost 0 bases, and 6 bases had no gene match. Germline assignment: CDR1 LGHNA and CDR2 YNFKEQ. The CDR3 sequence is 17 residues long.

The V and J genes are TRBV4-1 and TRBJ2-1, with D perhaps matching TRBD1 (5 bases). The CDR3 spans 13 residues. Germline CDR1 MGHRA, CDR2 YSYEKL. V shed 5 bases and J shed 5 bases, with 10 bases lying between them. CDR3 loop: CASSARRDNEQFF. CDR3 DNA: TGCGCCAGCAGCGCCCGCAGGGACAATGAGCAGTTCTTC.

There are a few counts of this clone. This CDR3 reads CASSTPGRGAGELFF. In DNA, the CDR3 is TGTGCCAGTAGCACCCCCGGTAGAGGTGCCGGGGAGCTGTTTTTT. The chain is built from TRBV19 and TRBJ2-2, with D unclear. The CDR3 is 15 residues long. CDR1 and CDR2 from the germline V gene are LNHDA and SQIVND (reference sequence). V lost 6 bases to trimming and J lost 6 bases, with 17 bases between them.

The CDR3: CASSIQQSTGYGYTF. The DNA of the CDR3 is TGTGCCAGTAGTATACAACAATCTACGGGCTATGGCTACACCTTC. This chain links TRBV19 with TRBJ1-2; D unclear. Deletions cut 2 bases from V and 4 bases from J, with 14 bases between. Germline assignment: CDR1 LNHDA and CDR2 SQIVND (reference sequence). The CDR3 length is 15 residues.

The chain recombines TRBV6-6 with TRBJ2-1; 7 positions agree with TRBD2. This CDR3 has 14 residues. Trimming took 0 bases from V and 7 from J; bases not matched to a gene: 3. Germline V lookup: CDR1 MNHNY, CDR2 SVGAGI (reference sequence). CDR3 coding DNA: TGTGCCAGCAGTTACTCGACTAGCCGGAATGAGCAGTTCTTC. Protein: CASSYSTSRNEQFF.

This clone was observed a handful of times. The chain carries TRBV4-3 and TRBJ2-7; 7 bases match TRBD2. The germline gives CDR1 LGHNA, CDR2 YSLEER. This CDR3 region has 15 residues. The V segment lost 0 bases and the J segment 2 bases; nucleotides outside the gene matches: 4. The CDR3 DNA is TGCGCCAGCAGCCAAGACTACCGGGAGGCCTACGAGCAGTACTTC. It specifies CASSQDYREAYEQYF.

The chain is built from TRBV4-1 and TRBJ2-5; 12 bases fit TRBD2. The germline V gene encodes CDR1 MGHRA and CDR2 YSYEKL. Trimming cost V 3 bases and J 1 base; bases outside gene matches: 0. CDR3 length: 15 residues. CDR3 coding DNA: TGCGCCAGCAGCCAGGGACTAGCGGGCCAAGAGACCCAGTACTTC. It codes for CASSQGLAGQETQYF.

This clone was seen a handful of times. The chain combines TRBV28 with TRBJ2-7; TRBD1 aligns across 7 bases. The CDR3 has 14 residues. The V segment lost 4 bases and the J segment 6 bases; nucleotides outside the gene matches: 9. In germline, CDR1 is MDHEN, CDR2 SYDVKM. The CDR3 here is CASSSGQSYAEQYF. In nucleotides, the CDR3 is TGTGCCAGCAGTTCGGGACAGTCCTATGCCGAGCAGTACTTC.

The chain carries TRBV7-2 and TRBJ2-2; 10 bases are a match to TRBD1. The CDR3 runs 18 residues. V lost 4 bases to trimming and J lost 1 base; unmatched junction nucleotides: 9. The germline CDR1 and CDR2 sequences are SGHTA and FQGNSA. CDR3 amino acids: CASSSRWTGGKNTGELFF. The CDR3 bases are TGTGCCAGCAGCTCCCGCTGGACAGGGGGGAAGAACACCGGGGAGCTGTTTTTT. The complete variable domain, with remaining parts taken from reference TRBV7-2 and TRBJ2-2, reads GAGVSQSPSNKVTEKGKDVELRCDPISGHTALYWYRQSLGQGLEFLIYFQGNSAPDKSGLPSDRFSAERTGGSVSTLTIQRTQQEDSAVYLCASSSRWTGGKNTGELFFGEGSRLTVL.

The chain uses TRBV7-2 and TRBJ2-2; TRBD1 might be the D (6 bases). Germline assignment: CDR1 SGHTA and CDR2 FQGNSA. V was shortened by 6 bases and J by 1 base, with 9 bases between the two germline ends. The CDR3 covers 14 residues. CDR3 bases: TGTGCCAGCAGTCCACAGGGGAACACCGGGGAGCTGTTTTTT. It encodes CASSPQGNTGELFF. The whole variable domain, remainder taken from reference TRBV7-2 and TRBJ2-2, is GAGVSQSPSNKVTEKGKDVELRCDPISGHTALYWYRQSLGQGLEFLIYFQGNSAPDKSGLPSDRFSAERTGGSVSTLTIQRTQQEDSAVYLCASSPQGNTGELFFGEGSRLTVL.

This clone came up a few times. The chain recombines TRBV4-3 with TRBJ1-4; 10 bases line up with TRBD1. Germline assignment: CDR1 LGHNA and CDR2 YSLEER. Trimming at V came to 4 bases and at J to 6 bases, leaving 8 bases not matched to a gene. The CDR3 extends over 16 amino acids. The CDR3 is CASSLLTGTGDEKLFF. The CDR3 DNA is TGCGCCAGCAGCCTTCTCACCGGGACAGGGGATGAAAAACTGTTTTTT.

V and J are TRBV7-9 and TRBJ2-2; 7 bases fit TRBD1. The CDR3 loop spans 14 amino acids. V shed 7 bases and J 4 bases; nucleotides not matched to a gene: 6. Germline CDR1 SEHNR, CDR2 FQNEAQ (reference sequence). This chain's CDR3 is CASITTGSTGELFF. CDR3 DNA: TGTGCCAGCATCACGACAGGGTCCACCGGGGAGCTGTTTTTT.

The chain combines TRBV5-1 with TRBJ2-2, with D possibly TRBD1 on 7 matching bases. There are 14 residues in the CDR3. V was shortened by 2 bases and J by 4 bases, with 9 bases between the two germline ends. Germline V lookup: CDR1 SGHRS, CDR2 YFSETQ. CDR3 DNA sequence: TGCGCCAGCAGCTTCCAGGGGGGCACCGGGGAGCTGTTTTTT. Translation gives CASSFQGGTGELFF.

The chain employs TRBV5-6 and TRBJ1-3; D unresolved. CDR1 is SGHDT, CDR2 YYEEEE, per germline. V was cut by 0 bases and J by 0 bases, with 7 bases left in between. The CDR3 loop spans 15 amino acids. The CDR3 loop is CASSLDRYSGNTIYF. The CDR3 DNA follows: TGTGCCAGCAGCTTGGACAGATACTCTGGAAACACCATATATTTT.

This clone was picked up a small number of times. The rearrangement joins TRBV29-1 to TRBJ2-5; 7 positions agree with TRBD1. This CDR3 has 14 residues. Germline V gene lookup returns CDR1 SQVTM and CDR2 ANQGSEA. Trimming at V came to 6 bases and at J to 0 bases, leaving 7 bases not matched to a gene. Here the CDR3 reads CSVARDSDQETQYF. In DNA, the CDR3 is TGCAGCGTCGCCCGGGACAGTGACCAAGAGACCCAGTACTTC.

This clone was seen a few times. J is TRBJ2-5 and V is TRBV5-1; D is ambiguous. V dropped 0 bases and J dropped 1 base, with 13 bases sitting between them. CDR3 length equals 16 residues. Germline V gene sequence: CDR1 SGHRS, CDR2 YFSETQ. The CDR3 nucleotides read TGCGCCAGCAGCTTGGGGGCAGGTTTCAGCCAAGAGACCCAGTACTTC. This gives the protein CASSLGAGFSQETQYF.

This chain connects TRBV10-3 to TRBJ1-1; no clear D. Trimming pared 2 bases from V and 8 bases from J, leaving 9 bases between. Germline V lookup: CDR1 ENHRY, CDR2 SYGVKD. The CDR3 sequence is 12 residues long. CDR3 nucleotide sequence: TGTGCCATCAGTGAGACGCGGTCCGAAGCTTTCTTT. This translates into CAISETRSEAFF.

The chain joins TRBV7-2 to TRBJ1-5; TRBD1 aligns across 7 bases. The V and J ends lost 7 bases and 4 bases, in that order; junction bases with no gene match: 4. CDR1 is SGHTA, CDR2 FQGNSA, per germline. The CDR3 spans 13 residues. CDR3 amino acids: CASTKDRNQPQHF. The CDR3 DNA reads TGTGCCAGCACCAAGGACAGGAATCAGCCCCAGCATTTT.

The chain uses TRBV5-1 and TRBJ2-7; TRBD2 might be the D (6 bases). CDR1 and CDR2 (germline): SGHRS, YFSETQ. V lost 0 bases and J 2 bases, leaving 9 bases between the germline ends. CDR3 length equals 14 residues. CDR3 nucleotides: TGCGCCAGCAGCTTGGCAGGGACTCCCTACGAGCAGTACTTC. It yields the protein CASSLAGTPYEQYF.

The chain links TRBV27 to TRBJ2-7; 11 nucleotides match TRBD2. This CDR3 is built from 16 residues. Unmatched junction bases numbered 6, after V lost 5 bases and J lost 0 bases. Germline assignment: CDR1 MNHEY and CDR2 SMNVEV (reference sequence). In DNA, the CDR3 is TGTGCCAGCAGTCTGGGACTAGCGGTTAGCTCCTACGAGCAGTACTTC. As protein: CASSLGLAVSSYEQYF.

This clone was recorded a few times. The chain carries TRBV28 and TRBJ2-2; 10 bases fit TRBD1. Germline V lookup: CDR1 MDHEN, CDR2 SYDVKM. J lost 4 bases, V lost 4 bases, and 6 bases had no gene match. The CDR3 extends over 16 amino acids. CDR3 in amino acids: CASSSRDRGVTGELFF. Written as DNA, the CDR3 is TGTGCCAGCAGTTCCCGGGACAGGGGCGTCACCGGGGAGCTGTTTTTT.

This clone was detected only a few times. V and J are TRBV7-6 and TRBJ2-2, with D possibly matching TRBD1 (7 bases). The CDR3 length is 17 residues. Per germline, CDR1 SGHVS and CDR2 FNYEAQ. V was clipped by 1 base and J by 6 bases, with 18 bases between them. The DNA of the CDR3 is TGTGCCAGCAGCTTAGGCGCCGGAGGGGGCTTGGCCGGGGAGCTGTTTTTT. Translation: CASSLGAGGGLAGELFF. The complete variable domain, with remaining parts taken from reference TRBV7-6 and TRBJ2-2, reads GAGVSQSPRYKVTKRGQDVALRCDPISGHVSLYWYRQALGQGPEFLTYFNYEAQQDKSGLPNDRFSAERPEGSISTLTIQRTEQRDSAMYRCASSLGAGGGLAGELFFGEGSRLTVL.